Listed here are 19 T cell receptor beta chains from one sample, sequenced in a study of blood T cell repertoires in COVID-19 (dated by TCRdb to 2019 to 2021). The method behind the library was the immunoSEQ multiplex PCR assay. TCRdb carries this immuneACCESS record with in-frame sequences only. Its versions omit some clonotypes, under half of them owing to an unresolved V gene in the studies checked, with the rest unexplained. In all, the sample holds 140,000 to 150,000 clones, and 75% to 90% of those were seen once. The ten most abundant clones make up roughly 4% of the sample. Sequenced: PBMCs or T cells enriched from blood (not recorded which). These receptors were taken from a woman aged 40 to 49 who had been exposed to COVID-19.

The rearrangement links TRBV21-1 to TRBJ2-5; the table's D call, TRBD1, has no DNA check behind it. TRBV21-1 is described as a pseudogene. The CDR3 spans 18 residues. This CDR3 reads CASSKEQQRTDAQETQYF. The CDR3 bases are TGTGCCAGCAGCAAAGAGCAGCAGCGGACAGACGCCCAAGAGACCCAGTACTTC.

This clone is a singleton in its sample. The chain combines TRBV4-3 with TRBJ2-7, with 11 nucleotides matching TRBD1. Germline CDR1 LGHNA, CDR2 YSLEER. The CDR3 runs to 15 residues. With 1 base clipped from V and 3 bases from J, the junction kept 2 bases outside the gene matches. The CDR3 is CASSQGTGGGYEQYF. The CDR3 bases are TGCGCCAGCAGCCAAGGGACAGGGGGCGGCTACGAGCAGTACTTC.

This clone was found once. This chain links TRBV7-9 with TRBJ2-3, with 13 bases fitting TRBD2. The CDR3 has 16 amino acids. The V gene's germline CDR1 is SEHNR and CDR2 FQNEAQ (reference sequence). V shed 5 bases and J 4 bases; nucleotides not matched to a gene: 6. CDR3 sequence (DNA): TGTGCCAGCAGCAAATCCGGGACTAGCGGGGCAGATACGCAGTATTTT. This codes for CASSKSGTSGADTQYF.

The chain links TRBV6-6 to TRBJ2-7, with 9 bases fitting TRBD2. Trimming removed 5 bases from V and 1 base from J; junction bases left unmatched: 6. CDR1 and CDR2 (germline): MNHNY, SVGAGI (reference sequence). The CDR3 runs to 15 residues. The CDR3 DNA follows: TGTGCCAGCAGTGTAAGCGGGAGGTATTCCTACGAGCAGTACTTC. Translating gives CASSVSGRYSYEQYF.

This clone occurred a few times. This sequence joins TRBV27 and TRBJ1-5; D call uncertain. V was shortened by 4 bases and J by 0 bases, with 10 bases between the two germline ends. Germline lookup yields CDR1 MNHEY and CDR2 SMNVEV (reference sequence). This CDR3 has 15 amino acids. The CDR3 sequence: CASSYALNSNQPQHF. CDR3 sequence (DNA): TGTGCCAGCAGTTATGCGCTCAATAGCAATCAGCCCCAGCATTTT.

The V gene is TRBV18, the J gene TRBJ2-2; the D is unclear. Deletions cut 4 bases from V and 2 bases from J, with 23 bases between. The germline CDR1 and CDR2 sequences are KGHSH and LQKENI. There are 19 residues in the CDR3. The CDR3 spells CASSHYPRATELNTGELFF. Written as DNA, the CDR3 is TGTGCCAGCTCACACTACCCACGTGCGACTGAATTAAACACCGGGGAGCTGTTTTTT.

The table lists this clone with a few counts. The CDR3 DNA is TGTGCCAGCATCTACAGGGGAAATCCCACCTTC. Residues: CASIYRGNPTF. The chain is built from TRBV28 and TRBJ1-2; the match to TRBD1 covers 7 bases. Germline lookup yields CDR1 MDHEN and CDR2 SYDVKM. This CDR3 spans 11 amino acids. V trimming: 7 bases; J trimming: 13 bases; junction bases outside the gene matches: 9.

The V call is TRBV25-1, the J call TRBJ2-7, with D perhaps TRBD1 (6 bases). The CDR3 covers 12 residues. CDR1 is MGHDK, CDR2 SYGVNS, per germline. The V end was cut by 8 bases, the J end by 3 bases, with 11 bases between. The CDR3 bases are TGTGCCAGCTCAGGGGATAGCTACGAGCAGTACTTC. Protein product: CASSGDSYEQYF.

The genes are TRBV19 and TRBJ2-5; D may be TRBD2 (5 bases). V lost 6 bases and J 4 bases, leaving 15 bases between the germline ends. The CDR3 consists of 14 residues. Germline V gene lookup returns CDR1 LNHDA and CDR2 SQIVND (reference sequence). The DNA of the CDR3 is TGTGCCAGTAGCTCCCCCGGGGTTCCAGAGACCCAGTACTTC. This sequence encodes CASSSPGVPETQYF.

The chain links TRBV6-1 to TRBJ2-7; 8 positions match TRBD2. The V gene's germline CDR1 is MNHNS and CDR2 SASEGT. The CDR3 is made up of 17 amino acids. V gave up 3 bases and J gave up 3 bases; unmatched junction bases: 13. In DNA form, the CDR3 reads TGTGCCAGCAGTGACCCCTGGGGGGGACTAGGAAACTACGAGCAGTACTTC. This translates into CASSDPWGGLGNYEQYF.

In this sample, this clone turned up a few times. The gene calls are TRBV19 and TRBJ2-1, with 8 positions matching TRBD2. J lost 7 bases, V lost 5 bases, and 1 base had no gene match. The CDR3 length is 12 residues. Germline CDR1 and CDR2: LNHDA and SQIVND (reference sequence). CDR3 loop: CASSRGGNEQFF. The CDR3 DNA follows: TGTGCCAGTAGTCGCGGGGGGAATGAGCAGTTCTTC. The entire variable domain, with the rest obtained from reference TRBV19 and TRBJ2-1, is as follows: DGGITQSPKYLFRKEGQNVTLSCEQNLNHDAMYWYRQDPGQGLRLIYYSQIVNDFQKGDIAEGYSVSREKKESFPLTVTSAQKNPTAFYLCASSRGGNEQFFGPGTRLTVL.

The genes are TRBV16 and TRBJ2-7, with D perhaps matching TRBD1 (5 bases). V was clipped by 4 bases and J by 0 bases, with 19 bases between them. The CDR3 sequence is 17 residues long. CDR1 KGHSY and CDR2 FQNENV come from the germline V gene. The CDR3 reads CASSPIGVQVNSYEQYF. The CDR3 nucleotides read TGTGCCAGCAGCCCAATTGGTGTACAGGTAAACTCCTACGAGCAGTACTTC.

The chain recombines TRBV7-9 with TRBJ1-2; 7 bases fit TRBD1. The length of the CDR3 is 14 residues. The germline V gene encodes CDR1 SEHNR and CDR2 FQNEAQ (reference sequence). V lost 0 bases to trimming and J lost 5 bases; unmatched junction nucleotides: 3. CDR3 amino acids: CASSLAGTAYGYTF. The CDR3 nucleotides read TGTGCCAGCAGCTTAGCCGGGACAGCTTATGGCTACACCTTC.

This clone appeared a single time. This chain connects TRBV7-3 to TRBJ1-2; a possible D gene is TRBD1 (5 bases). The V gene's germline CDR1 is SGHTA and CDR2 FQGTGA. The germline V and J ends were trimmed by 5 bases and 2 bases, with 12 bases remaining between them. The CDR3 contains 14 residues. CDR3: CASSGQDSNYGYTF. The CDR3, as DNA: TGTGCCAGCAGCGGACAAGACAGCAACTATGGCTACACCTTC.

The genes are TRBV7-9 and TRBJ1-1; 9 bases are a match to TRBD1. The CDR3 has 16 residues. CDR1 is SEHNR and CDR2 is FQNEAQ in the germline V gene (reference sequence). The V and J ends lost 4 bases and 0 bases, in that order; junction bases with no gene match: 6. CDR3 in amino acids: CASSSNRGRLNTEAFF. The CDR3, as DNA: TGTGCCAGCAGCTCTAACAGGGGGCGTTTGAACACTGAAGCTTTCTTT.

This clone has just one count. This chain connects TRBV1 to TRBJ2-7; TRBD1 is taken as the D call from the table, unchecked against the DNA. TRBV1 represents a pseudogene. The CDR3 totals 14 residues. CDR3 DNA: TGCACCAGCAGCCCCGACAGGGCCGGTTACGAGCAGTACTTC. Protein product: CTSSPDRAGYEQYF.

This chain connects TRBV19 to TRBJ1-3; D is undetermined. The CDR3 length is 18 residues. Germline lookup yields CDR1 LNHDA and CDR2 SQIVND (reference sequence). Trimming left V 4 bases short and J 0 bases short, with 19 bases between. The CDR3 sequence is CASSNAIGQFGSGNTIYF. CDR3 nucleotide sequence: TGTGCCAGTAGTAATGCGATTGGGCAGTTCGGCTCTGGAAACACCATATATTTT.

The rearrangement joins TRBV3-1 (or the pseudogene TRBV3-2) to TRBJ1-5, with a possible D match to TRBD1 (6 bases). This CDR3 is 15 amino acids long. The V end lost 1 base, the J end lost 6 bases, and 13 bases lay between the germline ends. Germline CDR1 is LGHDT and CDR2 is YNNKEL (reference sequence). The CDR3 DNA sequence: TGTGCCAGCAGCCAAGTAGGGGGTTCCAGTCAGCCCCAGCATTTT. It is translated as CASSQVGGSSQPQHF.

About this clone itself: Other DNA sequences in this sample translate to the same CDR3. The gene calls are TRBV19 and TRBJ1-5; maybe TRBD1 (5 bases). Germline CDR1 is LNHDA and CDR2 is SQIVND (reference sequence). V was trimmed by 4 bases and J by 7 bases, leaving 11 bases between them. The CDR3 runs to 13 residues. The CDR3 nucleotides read TGTGCCAGTAGTAGGCAGGGAGGGCAGCCCCAGCATTTT. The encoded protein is CASSRQGGQPQHF.